This TCR beta chain was obtained from a study of Graves' ophthalmopathy and Graves' hyperthyroidism (dated by TCRdb to 2016 to 2018). Study-wide context: Peripheral blood was collected before any treatment was given, at the time of initial diagnosis. The study used signatures of the TCR beta repertoire to tell Graves' ophthalmopathy apart from Graves' hyperthyroidism and to predict which patients would progress to ophthalmopathy. In total, 135 blood samples were TCR-sequenced: some 40 ophthalmopathy, some 80 hyperthyroidism and about 17 hyperthyroidism-to-ophthalmopathy patients. To explore V-J signatures that separate ophthalmopathy from hyperthyroidism, a discovery set of about 96 patients was enrolled, consisting of 40 to 45 with ophthalmopathy and about 60 with stable hyperthyroidism. An independent validation cohort comprised some 18 hyperthyroidism patients and around 16 patients who later progressed from hyperthyroidism to ophthalmopathy. In roughly 6 hyperthyroidism patients, the T-cell repertoires found in thyroid tissue were compared with those found in blood. After sampling, hyperthyroidism patients received methimazole starting at 30 mg daily, and ophthalmopathy patients received high-dose intravenous methylprednisolone.

TCR beta CDR3 regions were amplified from RNA transcripts for repertoire sequencing. A first-round RT-PCR used HTBI primers with the Qiagen OneStep RT-PCR kit, followed by a second-round multiplex PCR, size selection and purification. Libraries were sequenced on an Illumina HiSeq2000 using paired-end 100 bp reads. As for the authors' bioinformatics: Reads were processed with SOAPnuke, discarding reads with adapters, uncalled bases, mean Phred below 15, or no exact constant-primer or identifier match. High-quality paired reads were merged with COPE v1.2.5. Unique nucleotide sequences were defined as clonotypes and aligned to IMGT TRB V, D and J references using MiTCR v1.1. The analysis was limited to V-J combinations with a frequency above 0.0001, which together covered just over 98% of the repertoires. A TCR clonal expansion and chaos score per V-J combination was defined as the ratio of F50 clonal expansion to chaos observed in the TCRdist matrix. Features were reduced by Welch's t-statistics and random forest to roughly 14 V-J combinations, which fed a naive Bayes classifier. The Morisita-Horn index was used to measure how similar the thyroid and blood repertoires were. TCRdb reprocessed the public reads (quality trimming at Q25 with fastp, clone calling with MiXCR) and kept in-frame beta chains. Records with the same CDR3 protein are collapsed into one entry carrying the most frequent genes and DNA. TCRdb's processing, not the study's, gives the V and J calls here. This sample lists under 350,000 distinct CDR3 sequences; 15% to 20% were detected once. Roughly an eighth of the sample lies in the top ten.

This clonotype was counted at least ten times. The specificity of this receptor is unknown. No much larger clone is present one base from it, and per-base qualities are unavailable. The ophthalmopathy patients had moderately to severely active disease, with a Clinical Activity Score of 3 or higher, a NOSPECS grade of 4 or higher, and a disease duration of less than 3 months. Patients with other autoimmune diseases, uncontrolled infections, pregnancy or lactation were excluded. Diagnosis relied on clinical symptoms, serum thyroxine, TRAb, thyroid ultrasound and orbital computed tomography. Ficoll-Paque density gradient centrifugation was used to isolate PBMCs from approximately 10 ml of fresh peripheral blood. Trizol reagent was used to extract the total RNA, and its quality was then checked on an Agilent 2100 Bioanalyzer. Spanning cysteine to phenylalanine, the CDR3 consists of 13 amino acids. Just CDR3 DNA is preserved here, 39 bases in frame from base 1. Between the V and J ends, shortened by 4 bases and 4 bases respectively, the junction contains 9 bases. Per the germline V gene, KGHDR is the CDR1 and SFDVKD is the CDR2.

Here is what the overall study found, with its caveats: Most of the expanded thyroid clonotypes with a frequency above 0.001 were also detected in blood, and it was suggested that the thyroid immune response may be reflected by blood repertoires. Ophthalmopathy was separated from stable hyperthyroidism by the 13-signature model with 85% to 90% sensitivity and roughly 82% specificity in cross-validation and with 80%/75% in the test set. In validation, the model predicted ophthalmopathy progression with 70.59% sensitivity and approximately 72% specificity; roughly eleven predicted patients were CT-confirmed with GO in a median of around 6.5 months. No statistical method was used to predetermine the sample size, and group allocation was not hidden from the investigators.

Material: peripheral blood. Recombination joined TRBV24-1 with TRBJ1-2, with no confidently assigned D gene. The sequence was collected from an adult man with Graves' ophthalmopathy. The sequenced DNA is TGTGCCACCAGTGACAGACACAGCTATGGCTACACCTTC. This yields the protein CATSDRHSYGYTF.